What follows describes a single TCR beta chain. V was pared by 4 bases and J by 4 bases, with 8 bases of the junction left unmatched. CDR3 size: 17 residues. Germline V CDR1 and CDR2: KGHDR, SFDVKD. Measured with immunoSEQ multiplex PCR; TCRdb has only the in-frame clones, and not every one. The sample lists 140,000 to 150,000 clones, around 84% occurring once. The record originates from a study of blood T cell repertoires in COVID-19. The chain links TRBV24-1 to TRBJ2-1, with 11 bases lining up with TRBD1. The sample taken for sequencing was peripheral blood. The TCR comes from a man aged 55 to 70 with active or convalescent COVID-19. The CDR3 region has the DNA TGTGCCACCAGTGACCCGGACAGGGGGCTTTATTACAATGAGCAGTTCTTC. Translation: CATSDPDRGLYYNEQFF.